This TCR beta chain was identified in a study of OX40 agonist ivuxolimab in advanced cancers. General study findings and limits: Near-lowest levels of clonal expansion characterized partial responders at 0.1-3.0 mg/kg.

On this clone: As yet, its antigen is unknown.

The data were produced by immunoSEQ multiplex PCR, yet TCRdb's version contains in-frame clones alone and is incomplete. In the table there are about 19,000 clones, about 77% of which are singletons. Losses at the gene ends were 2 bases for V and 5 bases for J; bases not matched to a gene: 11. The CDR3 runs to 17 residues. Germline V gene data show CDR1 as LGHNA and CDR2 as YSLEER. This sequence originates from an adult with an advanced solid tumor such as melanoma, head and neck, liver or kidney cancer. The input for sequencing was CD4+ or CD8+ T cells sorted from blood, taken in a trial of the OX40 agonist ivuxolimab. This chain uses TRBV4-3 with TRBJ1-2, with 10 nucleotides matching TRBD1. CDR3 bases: TGCGCCAGCAGCCAAAGGTCGGGGACAGGGGAGCGGTATGGCTACACCTTC. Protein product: CASSQRSGTGERYGYTF.